A selection of T cell receptor beta chains follows, all from one sample in a study of T-cell reconstitution after alpha-beta-depleted transplantation in children. TCRdb called the PCR reads again in MiXCR, with one record for every CDR3 protein. The data contain some 350,000 distinct CDR3 sequences, around 15% of them singletons. The source material was PBMCs, mostly from graft donor cells, sampled 360 days after TCRalphabeta/CD19-depleted stem cell transplant. All receptors derive from a male patient aged 2-15 years who had a stem cell transplant for acute lymphoblastic leukemia, so the T cells may come from the graft donor. Each CDR3 is given with its conserved first and last residue. The order of the fields is clone size, D gene, V gene, J gene, CDR3 protein, CDR3 DNA. A D gene is named only where the DNA matches it firmly. Only some rows state a clone size, as once, few, many or a class for expanded clones.

-,-,TRBV20-1,TRBJ2-1,CSARDTSVPYNEQFF,TGCAGTGCTAGAGACACTTCGGTCCCCTACAATGAGCAGTTCTTC
-,TRBD1,TRBV30,TRBJ2-2,CAWSRTGAGELFF,TGTGCCTGGAGTCGGACAGGGGCCGGGGAGCTGTTTTTT
-,-,TRBV4-1,TRBJ2-1,CASSHLPHNEQFF,TGCGCCAGCAGCCACCTACCGCACAATGAGCAGTTCTTC
-,TRBD2,TRBV4-2,TRBJ2-2,CASSQLTSGRAGELFF,TGTGCCAGCAGCCAACTTACTAGCGGGAGGGCCGGGGAGCTGTTTTTT
many,TRBD1,TRBV7-8,TRBJ1-5,CASSVGQGNQPQHF,TGTGCCAGCAGCGTGGGACAGGGAAATCAGCCCCAGCATTTT
few,-,TRBV11-2,TRBJ2-1,CASSLGAFTSTNEQFF,TGTGCCAGCAGCTTAGGTGCGTTTACCTCAACTAATGAGCAGTTCTTC
-,-,TRBV4-1,TRBJ2-7,CASSQARGEQYF,TGCGCCAGCAGCCAAGCCAGGGGCGAGCAGTACTTC
-,-,TRBV20-1,TRBJ2-7,CSARDGRWVAYEQYF,TGCAGTGCTAGAGATGGCAGGTGGGTCGCCTACGAGCAGTACTTC
few,-,TRBV12-3/TRBV12-4,TRBJ2-2,CASSLGLQGPPAGELFF,TGTGCCAGCAGTTTAGGCCTACAGGGTCCCCCTGCCGGGGAGCTGTTTTTT
-,-,TRBV4-3,TRBJ2-5,CASSPGPYEIETQYF,TGCGCCAGCAGCCCGGGACCTTACGAAATAGAGACCCAGTACTTC
-,-,TRBV5-1,TRBJ2-3,CASSLAGPASTDTQYF,TGCGCCAGCAGCTTGGCTGGGCCGGCTAGCACAGATACGCAGTATTTT
many,TRBD1,TRBV12-3/TRBV12-4,TRBJ2-7,CASSPGTAFYEQYF,TGTGCCAGCAGTCCCGGGACAGCTTTCTACGAGCAGTACTTC
few,TRBD2,TRBV20-1,TRBJ2-1,CSARDWRLAGDNEQFF,TGCAGTGCTAGAGACTGGAGACTAGCGGGAGATAATGAGCAGTTCTTC
-,-,TRBV20-1,TRBJ2-1,CSASSAVLGNEQFF,TGCAGTGCTAGTTCTGCGGTGTTGGGCAATGAGCAGTTCTTC
-,TRBD2,TRBV10-1,TRBJ2-5,CASSGGSETQYF,TGCGCCAGCAGTGGCGGGAGTGAGACCCAGTACTTC
few,-,TRBV20-1,TRBJ2-7,CSARDKEFAGVYEQYF,TGCAGTGCTAGAGATAAGGAGTTCGCAGGGGTCTACGAGCAGTACTTC
-,TRBD1,TRBV5-1,TRBJ2-7,CASSLEPGQGTYEQYF,TGCGCCAGCAGCTTGGAACCGGGACAGGGGACCTACGAGCAGTACTTC
-,-,TRBV20-1,TRBJ1-1,CSARRQSNTEAFF,TGCAGTGCTAGGCGACAGTCGAACACTGAAGCTTTCTTT
-,-,TRBV29-1,TRBJ1-5,CSANGGRSQPQHF,TGCAGCGCCAATGGGGGGAGAAGCCAGCCCCAGCATTTT
few,TRBD1,TRBV4-3,TRBJ1-4,CASSQEDRGFGEKLFF,TGCGCCAGCAGCCAAGAGGACAGGGGATTCGGAGAAAAACTGTTTTTT
once,TRBD1,TRBV11-2,TRBJ2-2,CASSSRTGWGGELFF,TGTGCCAGCAGCTCCAGGACAGGGTGGGGCGGGGAGCTGTTTTTT
few,-,TRBV9,TRBJ2-7,CASSVDLGVEQYF,TGTGCCAGCAGCGTAGATTTAGGGGTCGAGCAGTACTTC
-,-,TRBV7-8,TRBJ2-5,CASTPTGRKETQYF,TGTGCCAGCACCCCTACAGGGAGGAAAGAGACCCAGTACTTC
-,-,TRBV5-1,TRBJ1-4,CASSPKGDEKLFF,TGCGCCAGCAGCCCTAAAGGGGATGAAAAACTGTTTTTT
few,TRBD2,TRBV20-1,TRBJ2-7,CSARDSRAGGRYEQYF,TGCAGTGCTAGAGATTCCCGAGCGGGAGGGAGATACGAGCAGTACTTC
many,-,TRBV27,TRBJ2-3,CASSLGDIDTQYF,TGTGCCAGCAGTTTAGGGGACATCGATACGCAGTATTTT
few,-,TRBV7-9,TRBJ1-2,CASSYSPIPQQGYTF,TGTGCCAGCAGCTATAGCCCAATCCCTCAACAAGGCTACACCTTC
many,-,TRBV5-5,TRBJ2-7,CASSSNAVYEQYF,TGTGCCAGCAGCTCCAATGCTGTCTACGAGCAGTACTTC